The present TCR beta chain was sequenced within a study of shared clonotypes between healthy human individuals. Across the study: With ages of 18 to 49, the donors were a couple of women and three men. Points from the study as a whole: About 5% was the fraction of naive CD4 clonotypes found shared across a few donors.

In the case of this clone: The antigen is not known.

Genomic DNA from each subset was divided evenly over several immunoSEQ plates. The table came from immunoSEQ multiplex PCR; TCRdb's copy has only in-frame clones and leaves some out. Here the sample spans some 1,600,000 clones, 98% being singletons. Germline-derived CDR1 and CDR2 are ENHRY and SYGVKD. V was pared by 6 bases and J by 4 bases, with 10 bases of the junction left unmatched. The CDR3 runs 15 residues. The chain carries TRBV10-3 and TRBJ2-5, with 8 bases aligning to TRBD1. This clonotype was obtained from a man aged 25-40 years in good health. Sample: naive CD4+ T cells sorted from blood. The subset is: CD45RA+ positively selected. In DNA, the CDR3 is TGTGCCATCAGCGACCGGGACAGGTCATCAGAGACCCAGTACTTC. It encodes CAISDRDRSSETQYF.